The T cell receptor (beta chain) under discussion was sequenced for a study of T cell repertoires in cytomegalovirus infection. Study at large: Matching HLA type, along with CMV infection, was indicated by public TCR beta signatures.

As concerns this clonotype: What it binds is not known.

Study-level results: What dominated the ex vivo response were HLA-C-restricted CMV-specific TCR beta clonotypes.

Trimming removed 3 bases at V and 6 bases at J, with 15 bases between. CDR1 PRHDT and CDR2 FYEKMQ come from the germline V gene (reference sequence). CDR3 length: 14 amino acids. TCRdb called the reads again in MiXCR, with one record for every CDR3 protein. This sample carries approximately 1,000,000 distinct CDR3 sequences, around 30% of them seen once, and the ten largest clones take over 12%. The chain carries TRBV13 and TRBJ2-7; D is perhaps TRBD1 (5 bases). The sequencing here drew on cultured CD8+ T cells from PBMCs, taken from culture after CMV antigen stimulation. The receptor was derived from a human donor in good health (CMV status not recorded). Some clones in this sample may be carry-over from other donors' samples. The CDR3 DNA reads TGTGCCAGCAGCTTTGGGCAGGGCTCCAGCGAGCAGTACTTC. It translates to CASSFGQGSSEQYF. The entire variable domain, with the rest obtained from reference TRBV13 and TRBJ2-7, is as follows: AAGVIQSPRHLIKEKRETATLKCYPIPRHDTVYWYQQGPGQDPQFLISFYEKMQSDKGSIPDRFSAQQFSDYHSELNMSSLELGDSALYFCASSFGQGSSEQYFGPGTRLTVT.